Presented here are 15 T cell receptor beta chains from one specimen sequenced in a study of shared T cell receptors in the human thymus. Assay used: immunoSEQ multiplex PCR; TCRdb lists only in-frame clones, some missing. The sample holds about 660,000 clones, about 90% seen once. The same sample was also used in a study of human thymus T cells.

Source material: thymocytes. The receptor set was obtained from a boy in the first two years of life with a congenital heart defect.

Comment on this clone: Other DNA variants within this sample encode the same CDR3. The V call is TRBV5-1, the J call TRBJ2-7; 11 bases align to TRBD2. Per the germline V gene, CDR1 is SGHRS and CDR2 is YFSETQ. The CDR3 spans 14 residues. V dropped 5 bases and J dropped 4; count of bases not matched to a gene: 5. CDR3 DNA sequence: TGCGCCAGCAGTCCCGGGACTAGCGGATACGAGCAGTACTTC. Protein: CASSPGTSGYEQYF.

V and J are TRBV2 and TRBJ2-4, with D perhaps TRBD1 (5 bases). There are 13 residues in the CDR3. V shed 6 bases and J shed 15 bases, with 21 bases lying between them. Germline loops: CDR1 SNHLY, CDR2 FYNNEI. The CDR3 spells CASRCGTDSTGYF. For the CDR3, the DNA is TGTGCCAGCAGGTGTGGAACCGACAGTACGGGGTACTTC.

The chain has TRBV12-5 and TRBJ2-7, with 8 nucleotides matching TRBD2. Trimming at V came to 0 bases and at J to 1 base, leaving 5 bases not matched to a gene. Germline CDR1 reads LGHNT; CDR2 reads FRNRAP. The CDR3 runs 16 residues. The CDR3 DNA sequence: TGTGCTAGTGGTTTGGTACGGGAGGGGAGGTCCTACGAGCAGTACTTC. Translated, it gives CASGLVREGRSYEQYF.

The chain links TRBV2 to TRBJ2-7; D perhaps matches TRBD1 (6 bases). Germline-derived CDR1 and CDR2 are SNHLY and FYNNEI. Trimming left V 8 bases short and J 4 bases short, with 27 bases between. This CDR3 contains 17 residues. CDR3 region: CASYSTRGNRVIYEQYF. DNA for the CDR3: TGTGCCAGCTACTCCACTAGGGGTAACAGGGTTATTTACGAGCAGTACTTC.

The rearrangement links TRBV7-7 to TRBJ2-5; 9 nucleotides align to TRBD2. CDR1 and CDR2 from the germline V gene are SSHAT and FNYEAQ (reference sequence). This CDR3 is built from 15 residues. V trimming: 3 bases; J trimming: 5 bases; junction bases outside the gene matches: 7. CDR3 DNA sequence: TGTGCCAGCAGCTTTAATAGCGGGAGCGGGGAGACCCAGTACTTC. Translating it yields CASSFNSGSGETQYF.

This clone was seen once. This rearrangement joins TRBV29-1 to TRBJ2-7; the D gene is possibly TRBD2 (5 bases). The V end lost 0 bases, the J end lost 3 bases, and 21 bases lay between the germline ends. The CDR3 is 17 amino acids. CDR1 SQVTM and CDR2 ANQGSEA come from the germline V gene. The CDR3 nucleotides read TGCAGCGTTGAAGACTGGAGTTTAGCGATTGAGGGCTACGAGCAGTACTTC. Translating it yields CSVEDWSLAIEGYEQYF.

V and J are TRBV10-1 and TRBJ2-3; no clear D. V was trimmed by 7 bases and J by 1 base, leaving 6 bases between them. Germline CDR1 and CDR2: WNHNN and SYGVQD (reference sequence). The CDR3 has 12 residues. The CDR3 sequence: CASICRTDTQYF. The DNA for the CDR3 is TGCGCCAGCATCTGTCGCACAGATACGCAGTATTTT.

This clone was seen a handful of times. The chain combines TRBV14 with TRBJ2-2; a weak D match, TRBD2 (6 bases). This CDR3 has 13 amino acids. Germline V gives CDR1 SGHDN, CDR2 FVKESK. Trimming took 5 bases from V and 9 from J, leaving 13 bases between them. CDR3 DNA: TGTGCCAGCAGCGGGCGGGGTCGGAGGGAGCTGTTTTTT. Protein product: CASSGRGRRELFF.

The chain has TRBV10-3 and TRBJ2-5; a possible D gene is TRBD2 (5 bases). Looked up from germline, CDR1 is ENHRY and CDR2 is SYGVKD. The V end lost 8 bases, the J end lost 4 bases, and 17 bases lay between the germline ends. The CDR3 runs 14 residues. The CDR3 sequence: CAIADRGIPETQYF. DNA for the CDR3: TGTGCCATCGCGGACCGAGGGATCCCAGAGACCCAGTACTTC.

This chain links TRBV7-8 with TRBJ2-2; 8 bases map to TRBD1. Trimming removed 3 bases from V and 4 bases from J; junction bases left unmatched: 7. Looked up from germline, CDR1 is SGHVS and CDR2 is FQNEAQ. The CDR3 has 16 amino acids. CDR3 in amino acids: CASSFRTGNGTGELFF. The CDR3 DNA follows: TGTGCCAGCAGCTTCCGGACAGGGAATGGCACCGGGGAGCTGTTTTTT. The full variable domain, in which reference TRBV7-8 and TRBJ2-2 provide the parts outside the CDR3, is GAGVSQSPRYKVAKRGQDVALRCDPISGHVSLFWYQQALGQGPEFLTYFQNEAQLDKSGLPSDRFFAERPEGSVSTLKIQRTQQEDSAVYLCASSFRTGNGTGELFFGEGSRLTVL.

The genes are TRBV27 and TRBJ2-5; perhaps TRBD2 as D (6 bases). Germline CDR1 reads MNHEY; CDR2 reads SMNVEV (reference sequence). This CDR3 has 16 amino acids. V was shortened by 8 bases and J by 5 bases, with 24 bases between the two germline ends. CDR3 DNA sequence: TGTGCCAGCCCGCGGGGCGCACCCAGGCCCGGGGAGACCCAGTACTTC. The encoded protein is CASPRGAPRPGETQYF.

The chain recombines TRBV5-1 with TRBJ2-3, with 7 nucleotides matching TRBD2. J gave up 2 bases and V 6 bases, and 3 bases lay outside the gene matches. CDR1 is SGHRS, CDR2 YFSETQ, per germline. This CDR3 contains 13 residues. CDR3 loop: CASKRDHTDTQYF. DNA of the CDR3: TGCGCCAGCAAGCGGGACCACACAGATACGCAGTATTTT.

This chain joins TRBV20-1 and TRBJ1-2; D is ambiguous. CDR1 DFQATT and CDR2 SNEGSKA come from the germline V gene (reference sequence). There are 11 residues in the CDR3. Between the trimmed V and J ends, which lost 2 bases and 7 bases, there was a span of 8 bases. CDR3 DNA sequence: TGCAGTGCTAGATGGACTTCTGGCTACACCTTC. Translation gives CSARWTSGYTF.

The J gene is TRBJ2-7, the V gene TRBV27, with a tentative D call TRBD1 (6 bases). CDR3 length equals 11 residues. CDR1 and CDR2 (germline): MNHEY, SMNVEV (reference sequence). Trimming cost V 6 bases and J 7 bases, with 10 bases left between them. In nucleotides, the CDR3 is TGTGCCAGCAGACAGGGATGGGAGCAGTACTTC. Protein product: CASRQGWEQYF.

This chain uses TRBV29-1 with TRBJ2-4; D is ambiguous. The CDR3 is 14 residues long. Germline CDR1 and CDR2: SQVTM and ANQGSEA. Trimming left V 6 bases short and J 1 base short, with 13 bases between. CDR3 nucleotides: TGCAGCGTGGTCCCCGCGCGGGCCAAAAACATTCAGTACTTC. It codes for CSVVPARAKNIQYF.